This T cell receptor beta chain is drawn from a study of neurological immune-mediated disorders (dated by TCRdb to the late 2010s). With respect to the entire study: Peripheral blood TCR-beta repertoires from HTLV-I-associated myelopathy (HAM/TSP) patients, multiple sclerosis patients and healthy controls were compared by UMI-based sequencing. The roughly 110 TCR-beta libraries covered PBMC samples along with longitudinal samples, technical triplicates, and paired sorted CD4+ and CD8+ T-cell subsets. The cohort comprised approximately 67 subjects: roughly 15 HAM/TSP patients, approximately 34 multiple sclerosis patients and around 20 healthy controls. Study-wide findings and limitations: Expanded clones from different subjects shared no identical CDR3 amino acid sequences, which suggests that TCR-beta repertoires were private in all groups. TCR clonal expansion was highest in HAM/TSP patients and lowest in MS patients, with MS patients falling below even healthy controls.

This clonotype has just a few counts. Its antigen is not yet known. Base qualities were left out, and no much larger clone turns up one base away. The healthy controls were volunteers from blood banks in Maryland, USA. For unsorted PBMC libraries, 2 million PBMCs were used after storage in RNAlater at -80 degrees C until RNA extraction. Peripheral blood was subjected to Ficoll-Hypaque density gradient centrifugation to isolate PBMCs, which were then cryopreserved in liquid nitrogen. cDNA was synthesized by template-switch 5'RACE using a primer with a 10-nucleotide random unique molecular identifier that tagged each TCR transcript. Each sequencing run produced over 160 million TCR-beta sequences covering 15-18 subjects. The RNeasy kit was used to extract total RNA. The KAPA Real-time Library Amplification kit was used to amplify TCR-beta VDJ regions with primers targeting the TCR constant region and the 5'RACE anchor. Sample indexes and Illumina adaptors were added in a first PCR, and a second PCR then increased library yield. After Ampure bead purification, the roughly 650 bp TCR product was size-selected on a 2% E-gel SizeSelection system. Before pooling, library quality was assessed on a Bioanalyzer, concentration was determined with Qubit, and library quantification was performed with the Kapa Library Quantification kit. An Illumina HiSeq 2500 sequenced the libraries paired-end 2 x 150 bp. To increase sequence diversity, roughly 24-30% phiX was spiked into each library pool. Regarding the original processing steps: The quality-filtered reads were processed with the UMI-based MiGEC pipeline, whose error correction step removed more than 85% of the raw TCR sequences. IMGT germline references were used for alignment of VDJ genes, and clonotypes were defined by a unique CDR3 amino acid sequence together with V-J genes. Clonal expansion, Shannon diversity and CDR3 relatedness (CalcPairwiseDistances, ClusterSamples) were evaluated with VDJtools, and phylogenetic trees were built with CLCbio workbench. Clones with at least 8 unique UMIs were defined as expanded, with this threshold being based on coefficient-of-variation modelling across technical triplicates. TCRdb handled the public reads itself, with Q25 trimming in fastp and clone calling in MiXCR, and kept productive beta chains. Under each unique CDR3 protein, matching rows form one entry showing the most common genes and DNA. Here the V and J calls rest on TCRdb's processing, not on the authors' analysis. Counted in this sample were approximately 87,000 distinct CDR3 sequences; around an eighth of them appeared once. The ten largest account for approximately 7.5% of the sample.

According to the germline V gene, CDR1 reads KGHSH and CDR2 reads LQKENI. The CDR3 measures 14 amino acids from cysteine to phenylalanine. The read is trimmed to its CDR3 DNA, 42 bases read in frame from base 1. V drops 0 bases and J drops 14 bases, leaving 18 bases in between. Recombination connected TRBV18 to TRBJ2-3, with a tentative D gene TRBD1 over 5 matching bases. This TCR was sampled from a woman aged 45 to 65 in good health. The sample was PBMCs. The CDR3 amino acid sequence is: CASSPPGTGTRSYF. The bases are TGTGCCAGCTCACCACCGGGAACAGGAACCCGTTCGTATTTT. Joined to the reference TRBV18 and TRBJ2-3 proteins, this CDR3 gives the full variable domain: NAGVMQNPRHLVRRRGQEARLRCSPMKGHSHVYWYRQLPEEGLKFMVYLQKENIIDESGMPKERFSAEFPKEGPSILRIQQVVRGDSAAYFCASSPPGTGTRSYFGPGTRLTVL.